These T cell receptor beta chains were read from a single sample in a study of blood T cell repertoires in COVID-19. Data came from immunoSEQ multiplex PCR; TCRdb stores just in-frame clones and leaves some out. The repertoire holds 120,000 or so clones, with about 85% as singletons. What was sequenced was peripheral blood. The receptors were sampled from a woman of 80 years or more with acute or convalescent COVID-19. CDR3s include the opening cysteine and the closing phenylalanine or tryptophan. The D gene is left open where the match is weak. Some rows have no size entry. The others give once, few or many, or a class for an expanded clone.

clone_size,j_call,v_call,d_call,cdr3_nt,cdr3_aa
.,TRBJ1-1,TRBV6-2/TRBV6-3,.,TGTGCCAGCAGTTCCCAGGGTTCGGGGAACACTGAAGCTTTCTTT,CASSSQGSGNTEAFF
.,TRBJ1-1,TRBV11-2,TRBD1,TGTGCCAGCAGCTCACAGGGGTTTACTGAAGCTTTCTTT,CASSSQGFTEAFF
.,TRBJ1-1,TRBV7-2,.,TGTGCCAGCAGCTTAGAATCTCCTAGACACACTGAAGCTTTCTTT,CASSLESPRHTEAFF
once,TRBJ1-5,TRBV7-2,.,TGTGCCAGCAGCTTAGTAGCGTCGGGTCAGCCCCAGCATTTT,CASSLVASGQPQHF
.,TRBJ1-2,TRBV6-5,.,TGTGCCAGCAGAATGTTAGCTAACTATGGCTACACCTTC,CASRMLANYGYTF
.,TRBJ1-5,TRBV27,.,TGTGCCAGCAGTCTCAGACAGGGCAATCAGCCCCAGCATTTT,CASSLRQGNQPQHF
.,TRBJ1-2,TRBV25-1,.,TGTGCCAGCAGTGAGGCAGGAACTAACTATGGCTACACCTTC,CASSEAGTNYGYTF
.,TRBJ1-1,TRBV7-9,.,TGTGCCAGCAGCTTATTATGGGGGGCTGAAGCTTTCTTT,CASSLLWGAEAFF
.,TRBJ2-2,TRBV7-3,TRBD2,TGTGCCAGCAGCTTAATAAGGACCGGGGAGGGCTCCGGGGAGCTGTTTTTT,CASSLIRTGEGSGELFF
.,TRBJ2-1,TRBV5-4,.,TGTGCCAGCAGCTTGGCGGCCAGGGTAGACAATGAGCAGTTCTTC,CASSLAARVDNEQFF
once,TRBJ1-2,TRBV5-6,TRBD1,TGTGCCAGCAGCATGTGGACAGGGCGATCGTATGGCTACACCTTC,CASSMWTGRSYGYTF
.,TRBJ2-3,TRBV11-1,TRBD1,TGTGCCAGCAGGGTGGGACAGGGGAGAGATACGCAGTATTTT,CASRVGQGRDTQYF
once,TRBJ1-2,TRBV3-1/TRBV3-2,TRBD1,TGTGCCAGCAGCCAAAACAGGGGCGGCTACACCTTC,CASSQNRGGYTF
.,TRBJ1-6,TRBV6-5,.,TGTGCCAGCAGACAAGGGGGGGGTAATTCACCCCTCCACTTT,CASRQGGGNSPLHF
once,TRBJ2-5,TRBV2,TRBD1,TGTGCCAGCAGTGAAGGCGGACAGGGGGAACAAGAGACCCAGTACTTC,CASSEGGQGEQETQYF
.,TRBJ1-1,TRBV18,.,TGTGCCAGCTCACCACCAGCCCAGGGTACTGAAGCTTTCTTT,CASSPPAQGTEAFF
.,TRBJ1-1,TRBV29-1,.,TGCAGCGTTGAAGCCCGGATCGTAGGGGGAAGAGAAGCTTTCTTT,CSVEARIVGGREAFF
.,TRBJ2-3,TRBV7-9,.,TGTGCCAGCAGCCCAGGATCAGGGGCAGATACGCAGTATTTT,CASSPGSGADTQYF
.,TRBJ1-2,TRBV14,.,TGTGCCAGCAGCCAGGGGGCGAAGTATGGCTACACCTTC,CASSQGAKYGYTF
.,TRBJ1-3,TRBV18,.,TGTGCCAGCTCACCAGAGGCAGAGGCTGGAAACACCATATATTTT,CASSPEAEAGNTIYF
few,TRBJ1-6,TRBV6-5,.,TGTGCCAGCAGTTACTCGAGGGGGTCACCCCTCCACTTT,CASSYSRGSPLHF
.,TRBJ2-7,TRBV6-2/TRBV6-3,TRBD1,TGTGCCAGCAGCTCCCCTACAGGGGTCTACGAGCAGTACTTC,CASSSPTGVYEQYF
.,TRBJ1-1,TRBV18,.,TGTGCCAGCTCGTCTAAACAGGGCAACACTGAAGCTTTCTTT,CASSSKQGNTEAFF
.,TRBJ2-6,TRBV24-1,.,TGTGCCACCCAAAACTCTGGGGCCAACGTCCTGACTTTC,CATQNSGANVLTF
.,TRBJ2-5,TRBV9,.,TGTGCCAGCAGCAAAATGGGGGGACTCGAGGAGACCCAGTACTTC,CASSKMGGLEETQYF
.,TRBJ1-4,TRBV25-1,.,TGTGCCAGCAGTGATCTACAGGGCTCTGCAACTAATGAAAAACTGTTTTTT,CASSDLQGSATNEKLFF
.,TRBJ2-5,TRBV6-6,.,TGTGCCAGCACCAAAGACGGGGAAGAGACCCAGTACTTC,CASTKDGEETQYF
.,TRBJ1-2,TRBV6-5,TRBD1,TGTGCCAGCAGGCCCGGGACAGGGGCCTATGGCTACACCTTC,CASRPGTGAYGYTF
.,TRBJ1-1,TRBV5-4,.,TGTGCCAGCAGCTCCCCGTCGGGGGGGAACACTGAAGCTTTCTTT,CASSSPSGGNTEAFF
.,TRBJ2-5,TRBV12-3/TRBV12-4,TRBD1,TGTGCCAGCAGGGGGACAGCCCAAGAGACCCAGTACTTC,CASRGTAQETQYF
.,TRBJ2-7,TRBV29-1,.,TGCAGCGTTGTGGGGCCAGCCTACGAGCAGTACTTC,CSVVGPAYEQYF
.,TRBJ2-5,TRBV19,.,TGTGCCAGTAGTCACCGGACAGATCAAGAGACCCAGTACTTC,CASSHRTDQETQYF
.,TRBJ2-3,TRBV6-5,TRBD2,TGTGCCAGCCAGCGGGGTCGGGATACGCAGTATTTT,CASQRGRDTQYF
.,TRBJ1-1,TRBV7-2,.,TGTGCCAGCAGCTTAGGGCAGGTTTTGACTGAAGCTTTCTTT,CASSLGQVLTEAFF
.,TRBJ1-2,TRBV5-4,.,TGTGCCAGCAGCTTAGGACAGTCCTTAGCCGACGGCTACACCTTC,CASSLGQSLADGYTF
.,TRBJ2-7,TRBV20-1,.,TGCAGTGCGATGGAGGGCTACGAGCAGTACTTC,CSAMEGYEQYF
.,TRBJ1-1,TRBV10-3,.,TGTGCCATCAGTGAGCGAGATATTGAAGCTTTCTTT,CAISERDIEAFF
.,TRBJ2-2,TRBV7-9,TRBD1,TGTGCCAGCAGCCGCCTACCGGGACAGGGAGCCGGGGAGCTGTTTTTT,CASSRLPGQGAGELFF
once,TRBJ1-5,TRBV19,TRBD1,TGTGCCAGTAGTATTCGGACAGGGGGCGGACAGCCCCAGCATTTT,CASSIRTGGGQPQHF
.,TRBJ1-2,TRBV7-9,.,TGTGCCAGCAGCTTACCTACAGAGATCTATGGCTACACCTTC,CASSLPTEIYGYTF
.,TRBJ1-3,TRBV28,TRBD1,TGTGCCAGCAGTTTCCTGGGACAGGGGAAGGCTGGAAACACCATATATTTT,CASSFLGQGKAGNTIYF
.,TRBJ2-3,TRBV7-9,.,TGTGCCAGCAGCTTAGGGGGACTCGACACAGATACGCAGTATTTT,CASSLGGLDTDTQYF
.,TRBJ1-1,TRBV5-4,.,TGTGCCAGCAGCTTGGGAGGGCCTAACACTGAAGCTTTCTTT,CASSLGGPNTEAFF
few,TRBJ1-1,TRBV20-1,.,TGCAGTGTAAGGGGTGAGACTGAAGCTTTCTTT,CSVRGETEAFF
.,TRBJ1-2,TRBV28,.,TGTGCCAGCAGTAACGGACAGACATATGGCTACACCTTC,CASSNGQTYGYTF
.,TRBJ1-4,TRBV28,.,TGTGCCAGCAGTTTCTGGGGGCTCGGTGAAAAACTGTTTTTT,CASSFWGLGEKLFF
.,TRBJ1-2,TRBV27,TRBD1,TGTGCCAGCAGTTTATCGTCCAGGGGGTTAACTAACTATGGCCACACCTTC,CASSLSSRGLTNYGHTF
.,TRBJ1-2,TRBV4-3,.,TGCGCCAGCAGCCCCGGGGACACTAACTATGGCTACACCTTC,CASSPGDTNYGYTF
.,TRBJ2-7,TRBV2,.,TGTGCCAGCAGGTATAGAGGGGGGGATTCGTACGAGCAGTACTTC,CASRYRGGDSYEQYF